The entry that follows covers one T cell receptor (beta chain) sequence. The antigen is not known. The data originate from a study of graft-versus-host responses after intestinal transplantation. Overall study: Anti-thymocyte globulin induction preceded three to four years of tacrolimus and steroid maintenance in all recipients.

Deletions cut 3 bases from V and 11 bases from J, with 24 bases between. Germline CDR1 reads ENHRY; CDR2 reads SYGVKD. CDR3 length equals 16 residues. Study findings and constraints: The study associated peak circulating GvH clone levels with early post-transplant HvG declines.

TCRdb keeps only in-frame clones here, not all; method: immunoSEQ multiplex PCR. The sample carries 90,000 to 95,000 clones, about 93% recorded once. Sequencing used unstimulated CD8+ T cells sorted from spleen or lymph node cells, obtained before intestinal transplant. The chain combines TRBV10-3 with TRBJ2-3; possibly TRBD2 for D (6 bases). The receptor comes from a human donor who received an intestinal transplant. The CDR3: CAISDPRGYDFIRQYF. For the CDR3, the DNA is TGTGCCATCAGTGATCCGCGGGGATACGATTTTATTAGGCAGTATTTT.